A selection of T cell receptor delta chains follows, all from one sample in a study of Vδ1+ human thymocytes. TCRdb re-analyzed the multiplex PCR reads via CATT. The repertoire holds about 75,000 delta-chain clones, with around 30% as singletons. Sequencing was done on a sample of Vdelta1+ gamma-delta thymocytes from the thymus. The receptors derive from a boy in the first two years of life who had congenital heart surgery. CDR3s include the opening cysteine and the closing phenylalanine or tryptophan. The D gene is left open where the match is weak. A row's size may be missing; if present it is once, few, many or a size class.

v_call	j_call	clone_size	d_call	cdr3_nt	cdr3_aa
TRDV1	TRDJ1	NA	NA	TGTGCTCTTGGGGACGTACTTACGGTGACCAACTACACCGATAAACTCATCTTT	CALGDVLTVTNYTDKLIF
TRDV1	TRDJ1	NA	NA	TGTGCTCTTGGGGAACACCCTCCCAGTCATACCGATAAACTCATCTTT	CALGEHPPSHTDKLIF
TRDV1	TRDJ1	NA	TRDD3	TGTGCTCTTGGGGAACTAAGCTGCTATCCCTGGTTGCCTTCTCCCGTAACTGGGGGCTCATCAGAACTCATCTTT	CALGELSCYPWLPSPVTGGSSELIF
TRDV1	TRDJ1	few	TRDD3	TGTGCTCTTGGCCACCCTTGGGGGATACATGTTGGCGATAAACTCATCTTT	CALGHPWGIHVGDKLIF
TRDV1	TRDJ1	few	NA	TGTGCTCTTGGGGCCCGAACCTTCCTCCGCTACTGGGTCGATAAACTCATCTTT	CALGARTFLRYWVDKLIF
TRDV1	TRDJ1	NA	NA	TGTGCTCTTGGGGAACTAGAGGGGTCTTCCACAAACCCCAAGGGCTCCACCGATAAACTCATCTTT	CALGELEGSSTNPKGSTDKLIF
TRDV1	TRDJ1	NA	NA	TGTGCTCTTGGGTCCCCCCATCCAGCTACGAGTGGGACCTACACCGATAAACTCATCTTT	CALGSPHPATSGTYTDKLIF
TRDV1	TRDJ1	NA	NA	TGTGCTCTTGGGGTCCTAGGCCTTCCCTTGAAGTACACCGATAAACTCATCTTT	CALGVLGLPLKYTDKLIF
TRDV1	TRDJ1	few	TRDD3	TGTGCTCTTGGAGGAGATGAGGTCTCTCGGATACGTTGCACCGATAAACTCATCTTT	CALGGDEVSRIRCTDKLIF
TRDV1	TRDJ1	few	TRDD3	TGTGCTCTTGGGGATCCTCCCCTCCCTCTCGAATACTGGGGTGGTGGTCCCACCGATAAACTCATCTTT	CALGDPPLPLEYWGGGPTDKLIF
TRDV1	TRDJ1	NA	TRDD3	TGTGCTCTTGGGGAATTGGGTCACTGGGGGATCGAACTCATCTTT	CALGELGHWGIELIF
TRDV1	TRDJ1	NA	NA	TGTGCTCTTGGGGAATACTTCCTTCCACTGGCGGATATGGAAGCCGATAAACTCATCTTT	CALGEYFLPLADMEADKLIF
TRDV1	TRDJ1	few	NA	TGTGCTCTTGGGGAGTACTTCGGTGGATTGGGTAAACTCATCTTT	CALGEYFGGLGKLIF
TRDV1	TRDJ1	few	TRDD3	TGTGCTCTTGGGGACCGTCTAAAAGCACTGGGGGACATTACCGATAAACTCATCTTT	CALGDRLKALGDITDKLIF
TRDV1	TRDJ1	NA	NA	TGTGCTCTTGGGGAACTAAACATCCTACGAAGGGGGATCCAACTCATCTTT	CALGELNILRRGIQLIF
TRDV2	TRDJ1	NA	NA	TGTGCCACCCACGGGGGAACGTACACCGATAAACTCATCTTT	CATHGGTYTDKLIF
TRDV2	TRDJ1	NA	TRDD3	TGTGCCTGTGACTTGGAACAACTGGGGGAGAAGACCGATAAACTCATCTTT	CACDLEQLGEKTDKLIF
TRDV1	TRDJ1	once	NA	TGTGCTCTTGGGGAACTCGGAGGACCCGAGTACACCGATAAACTCATCTTT	CALGELGGPEYTDKLIF
TRDV2	TRDJ1	NA	TRDD3	TGTGCCTGTGACACGTACCTACTGGGGGATACGCGCAAACTCATCTTT	CACDTYLLGDTRKLIF
TRDV1	TRDJ1	NA	NA	TGTGCTCTTGGGGAACTCCTACGGTCCGATAAACTCATCTTT	CALGELLRSDKLIF
TRDV2	TRDJ3	NA	TRDD3	TGTGCCTGTGACCACACCGGCTGGGGGAACCGTCCCTGGGACACCCGACAGATGTTTTTC	CACDHTGWGNRPWDTRQMFF
TRDV1	TRDJ1	few	TRDD3	TGTGCTCTTGGGGACTTATCCTGCCTAGGGTCGGCTGGGGGATCTAAACTCATCTTT	CALGDLSCLGSAGGSKLIF